A single sample gave rise to the 6 T cell receptor beta chains below, sequenced in a study of T-cell reconstitution after alpha-beta-depleted transplantation in children (dated by TCRdb to 2016 to 2017). The library was produced with PCR. Instrument used: Illumina HiSeq 2500. TCR libraries were prepared with molecular barcoding, using unique molecular identifiers to normalize TCRbeta repertoire quantification. TCRdb applied fastp at Q25 and MiXCR to the public reads, then kept only in-frame beta chains. CDR3 protein duplicates are merged, each entry listing the most common genes and DNA. This sample is represented by around 500,000 distinct CDR3 sequences; around 13% of them were singletons. The top ten hold more than 5.5% of the sample. This material consisted of PBMCs from the stem cell graft donor, taken from the stem cell graft. The receptors were gathered from a human donor who donated a stem cell graft to a child with combined immunodeficiency.

The count of this clonotype is one. CDR3 protein: CASSPEGGWIYEQYF. The CDR3 coding sequence is TGTGCCAGCAGCCCAGAGGGGGGTTGGATCTACGAGCAGTACTTC. This chain uses TRBV28 with TRBJ2-7; D might be TRBD1 or TRBD2, each matching 6 bases. Germline V gene sequence: CDR1 MDHEN, CDR2 SYDVKM. Trimming stripped 6 bases from V and 3 bases from J, with 18 bases between. The CDR3 is 15 amino acids. The whole variable domain, remainder taken from reference TRBV28 and TRBJ2-7, is DVKVTQSSRYLVKRTGEKVFLECVQDMDHENMFWYRQDPGLGLRLIYFSYDVKMKEKGDIPEGYSVSREKKERFSLILESASTNQTSMYLCASSPEGGWIYEQYFGPGTRLTVT.

Only a few counts were recorded for this clonotype. The chain employs TRBV5-1 and TRBJ2-1, with TRBD2 matching 8 bases. This CDR3 is built from 15 residues. V was clipped by 0 bases and J by 7 bases; unmatched bases: 6. Germline assignment: CDR1 SGHRS and CDR2 YFSETQ. The CDR3 DNA follows: TGCGCCAGCAGCTTGGGACTGGGACTAGTGAATGAGCAGTTCTTC. This translates into CASSLGLGLVNEQFF. Based on the CDR3 plus reference TRBV5-1 and TRBJ2-1, the full variable domain is KAGVTQTPRYLIKTRGQQVTLSCSPISGHRSVSWYQQTPGQGLQFLFEYFSETQRNKGNFPGRFSGRQFSNSRSEMNVSTLELGDSALYLCASSLGLGLVNEQFFGPGTRLTVL.

This clonotype has a count of ten or more. J is TRBJ2-3 and V is TRBV27; 8 bases are shared with TRBD2. V trimming: 7 bases; J trimming: 0 bases; junction bases outside the gene matches: 9. From germline, CDR1 is MNHEY and CDR2 SMNVEV (reference sequence). CDR3 length: 16 amino acids. CDR3 protein: CASNPAGASSTDTQYF. CDR3 nucleotide sequence: TGTGCCAGCAACCCAGCGGGGGCCTCTAGCACAGATACGCAGTATTTT.

There are a few counts of this clonotype. The chain joins TRBV6-5 to TRBJ2-3; unclear D gene. The V end lost 6 bases, the J end lost 7 bases, and 11 bases lay between the germline ends. The CDR3 runs to 12 residues. Germline lookup yields CDR1 MNHEY and CDR2 SVGAGI. CDR3 residues: CASSPETYTQYF. The CDR3, as DNA: TGTGCCAGCAGCCCCGAGACATATACGCAGTATTTT.

V is TRBV19 and J is TRBJ2-1, with 13 positions matching TRBD2. V shed 10 bases, J shed 5 bases, and the junction held 5 bases outside the gene matches. Germline V gene sequence: CDR1 LNHDA, CDR2 SQIVND (reference sequence). The CDR3 runs 14 residues. This CDR3 reads CATALAGGDNEQFF. CDR3 DNA: TGTGCCACCGCACTAGCGGGAGGGGACAATGAGCAGTTCTTC.

This rearrangement joins TRBV25-1 to TRBJ2-2, with 8 bases fitting TRBD2. Germline V gene data show CDR1 as MGHDK and CDR2 as SYGVNS. With V trimmed by 4 bases and J by 5 bases, 9 bases remained unmatched. This CDR3 contains 16 residues. This chain's CDR3 is CASSGYPGLVTGELFF. The CDR3 DNA reads TGTGCCAGCAGTGGATATCCGGGACTAGTTACCGGGGAGCTGTTTTTT.